The 16 T cell receptor beta chains below all came from one sample that was sequenced in a study of blood T cell repertoires in COVID-19 (dated by TCRdb to about 2020). Library method: the immunoSEQ multiplex PCR assay. Here the immuneACCESS table is served through TCRdb, limited to in-frame sequences with V and J called. Missing clones are a known gap in these copies; in checked studies unresolved V genes cover under half, and the rest lacks a known reason. The table for this sample lists roughly 250,000 clones; about 80% of them were counted only once. The top ten hold approximately 3.2% of the sample. Sequencing was performed on peripheral blood. These receptors originate from a woman at least 80 years old with acute or convalescent COVID-19.

The rearrangement joins TRBV6-2 or TRBV6-3 to TRBJ2-7; 11 bases are a match to TRBD2. The CDR3 has 17 amino acids. With V trimmed by 0 bases and J by 0 bases, 4 bases remained unmatched. Germline lookup yields CDR1 MNHEY and CDR2 SVGEGT. CDR3 sequence: CASSYSTSGITSYEQYF. DNA for the CDR3: TGTGCCAGCAGTTACTCGACTAGCGGGATAACCTCCTACGAGCAGTACTTC.

The V gene is TRBV7-2, the J gene TRBJ2-3, with a possible D match to TRBD2 (6 bases). This CDR3 is built from 13 residues. The germline gives CDR1 SGHTA, CDR2 FQGNSA. The V and J ends lost 5 bases and 4 bases respectively, with 10 bases between them. The CDR3 protein is CASSRRGSDTQYF. In DNA, the CDR3 is TGTGCCAGCAGCCGGCGGGGTTCAGATACGCAGTATTTT.

This clone was observed once. The chain recombines TRBV14 with TRBJ2-1; weak D call: TRBD2 (6 bases). Trimming pared 3 bases from V and 2 bases from J, leaving 20 bases between. This CDR3 region has 18 residues. From germline, CDR1 is SGHDN and CDR2 FVKESK. CDR3 sequence (DNA): TGTGCCAGCAGCCATTACCCTAGGGGACTTTTAACCTACAATGAGCAGTTCTTC. This gives the protein CASSHYPRGLLTYNEQFF.

V and J are TRBV5-4 and TRBJ2-1, with 11 bases lining up with TRBD2. V trimming: 1 base; J trimming: 8 bases; junction bases outside the gene matches: 8. The CDR3 is made up of 16 amino acids. Germline assignment: CDR1 SGHNT and CDR2 YYREEE (reference sequence). The CDR3 sequence is CASSLKLLAGEDEQFF. CDR3 DNA sequence: TGTGCCAGCAGCTTGAAGTTACTAGCGGGAGAGGATGAGCAGTTCTTC. The full variable domain, with the rest looked up from reference TRBV5-4 and TRBJ2-1, is ETGVTQSPTHLIKTRGQQVTLRCSSQSGHNTVSWYQQALGQGPQFIFQYYREEENGRGNFPPRFSGLQFPNYSSELNVNALELDDSALYLCASSLKLLAGEDEQFFGPGTRLTVL.

The chain carries TRBV7-2 and TRBJ1-5; D is undetermined. Per germline, CDR1 SGHTA and CDR2 FQGNSA. V was clipped by 1 base and J by 0 bases, with 7 bases between them. The CDR3 length is 15 residues. The CDR3 nucleotides read TGTGCCAGCAGCTTAGTCAGTGGTAGCAATCAGCCCCAGCATTTT. Translation gives CASSLVSGSNQPQHF.

The V gene is TRBV9, the J gene TRBJ2-1; 11 bases align to TRBD2. Per the germline V gene, CDR1 is SGDLS and CDR2 is YYNGEE. The trim removed 0 bases at V and 9 bases at J, leaving 8 bases unmatched. The CDR3 consists of 16 residues. Here the CDR3 DNA reads TGTGCCAGCAGCGTAGTGCCCGCTAGCGGGAGGACTGAGCAGTTCTTC. Translating it yields CASSVVPASGRTEQFF.

On this clone itself: Germline and junction disagree at one end, which may indicate a read error. The chain employs TRBV5-1 and TRBJ1-4; D possibly corresponds to TRBD1 (5 bases). The V gene's germline CDR1 is SGHRS and CDR2 YFSETQ. CDR3 length: 15 residues. The CDR3 protein is CASSSGAEANAKLFF. The CDR3 region has the DNA TGCGCCAGCAGTAGTGGGGCAGAAGCGAATGCAAAACTGTTTTTT.

The genes are TRBV11-2 and TRBJ2-3; 9 bases map to TRBD1. Per the germline V gene, CDR1 is SGHAT and CDR2 is FQNNGV. This CDR3 contains 15 residues. V trimming: 5 bases; J trimming: 3 bases; junction bases outside the gene matches: 6. The CDR3, as DNA: TGTGCCAGCAGCGACGGGACAGGGCTAACAGATACGCAGTATTTT. It codes for CASSDGTGLTDTQYF. Full variable domain (rest looked up from reference TRBV11-2 and TRBJ2-3): EAGVAQSPRYKIIEKRQSVAFWCNPISGHATLYWYQQILGQGPKLLIQFQNNGVVDDSQLPKDRFSAERLKGVDSTLKIQPAKLEDSAVYLCASSDGTGLTDTQYFGPGTRLTVL.

The chain employs TRBV2 and TRBJ2-7, with 13 bases that match TRBD2. The CDR3 is 16 amino acids. CDR1 is SNHLY and CDR2 is FYNNEI in the germline V gene. V lost 6 bases, J lost 4 bases, and 9 bases stayed unmatched. In nucleotides, the CDR3 is TGTGCCAGCAGCCAACTAGCGGGGGGGCCAAGGTACGAGCAGTACTTC. Translating it yields CASSQLAGGPRYEQYF. The full variable domain, its missing parts supplied by reference TRBV2 and TRBJ2-7, is EPEVTQTPSHQVTQMGQEVILRCVPISNHLYFYWYRQILGQKVEFLVSFYNNEISEKSEIFDDQFSVERPDGSNFTLKIRSTKLEDSAMYFCASSQLAGGPRYEQYFGPGTRLTVT.

J is TRBJ1-2 and V is TRBV6-5; D is unclear. This CDR3 is built from 15 residues. Germline CDR1 and CDR2: MNHEY and SVGAGI. V lost 5 bases and J lost 4, with 17 bases in between. This chain's CDR3 is CASSKAGSLTYGYTF. As DNA, the CDR3 is TGTGCCAGCAGTAAGGCGGGGTCGTTAACCTATGGCTACACCTTC.

This clone was detected only a few times. V usage is TRBV12-5 and J usage is TRBJ2-3; no clear D gene. CDR1 is LGHNT, CDR2 FRNRAP, per germline. This CDR3 is 13 amino acids long. V was clipped by 7 bases and J by 1 base, with 9 bases between them. In DNA form, the CDR3 reads TGTGCTAGTGTCTTGCAGGGCACAGATACGCAGTATTTT. Translation gives CASVLQGTDTQYF.

This clone was detected only a few times. The J gene is TRBJ2-1, the V gene TRBV3-1 (or the pseudogene TRBV3-2); 13 positions agree with TRBD2. The CDR3 runs 16 residues. J gave up 7 bases and V 5 bases, and 8 bases lay outside the gene matches. From germline, CDR1 is LGHDT and CDR2 YNNKEL (reference sequence). CDR3 sequence reads: CASSAPGTSGENEQFF. In nucleotides, the CDR3 is TGTGCCAGCAGCGCGCCGGGGACTAGCGGGGAGAATGAGCAGTTCTTC.

V and J are TRBV4-3 and TRBJ2-1; D ambiguous. CDR1 and CDR2 (germline): LGHNA, YSLEER. V shed 1 base and J shed 6 bases, with 7 bases lying between them. This CDR3 contains 13 residues. The CDR3 sequence: CASSQGRGNEQFF. The CDR3 DNA follows: TGCGCCAGCAGCCAAGGCCGAGGCAATGAGCAGTTCTTC.

CDR3: CASSRGSGTGTNYGYTF. The CDR3 nucleotides are TGTGCCAGCAGCCGCGGAAGTGGGACAGGGACTAACTATGGCTACACCTTC. The V and J genes are TRBV7-2 and TRBJ1-2; 9 bases are a match to TRBD1. The CDR3 extends over 17 amino acids. Per the germline V gene, CDR1 is SGHTA and CDR2 is FQGNSA. V was pared by 5 bases and J by 0 bases, with 10 bases of the junction left unmatched.

This sequence joins TRBV3-1 (or the pseudogene TRBV3-2) and TRBJ2-1; 9 positions agree with TRBD2. Per germline, CDR1 LGHDT and CDR2 YNNKEL (reference sequence). The CDR3 runs to 15 residues. With 7 bases clipped from V and 9 bases from J, the junction kept 13 bases outside the gene matches. In DNA, the CDR3 is TGTGCCAGCACCCTGTTTCTAGCGGGAAATACTGAGCAGTTCTTC. Protein product: CASTLFLAGNTEQFF.

The chain employs TRBV5-4 and TRBJ2-7; D is unclear. In germline, CDR1 is SGHNT, CDR2 YYREEE (reference sequence). V was shortened by 0 bases and J by 2 bases, with 12 bases between the two germline ends. The CDR3 is 15 residues long. The chain's CDR3 is CASSLGRGSTYEQYF. CDR3 nucleotide sequence: TGTGCCAGCAGCTTGGGGCGCGGCTCAACCTACGAGCAGTACTTC.